This T cell receptor (beta chain) derives from a study of human T cells and chemical hapten exposure. Looking at the study overall: Weekly administration of diphenylcyclopropenone to the scalp of patients continued throughout the approximately 25-week study. Study-wide results and limits: TCRs above 1 in 1000 frequency stayed constant with DPC sensitization. A positive correlation with patch test score was shown by PT1 expanded TCR counts.

CDR3 length: 15 residues. Per the germline V gene, CDR1 is SGDLS and CDR2 is YYNGEE. The ends were cut back, 3 bases at V and 2 bases at J, with 12 bases in the middle. As concerns this clonotype: Its antigen is undetermined.

TCRdb re-called the RACE reads through MiXCR, storing one row per CDR3 protein. This repertoire shows under 200,000 distinct CDR3 sequences, 30% found once; its top ten account for less than 3.5%. Specified time point: pre-sensitization, week 0. Treatment defined: therapeutic diphenylcyclopropenone sensitization with weekly scalp DPC. Every donor had alopecia and was 18 to 70 years old; all were suitable for DPC. The TCR comes from a woman aged 25 to 39 with alopecia areata. Some clones in this sample may be carry-over from other donors' samples. The V call is TRBV9, the J call TRBJ2-1, with D possibly being TRBD2 (6 bases). The sequencing here drew on whole blood, taken in connection with sensitization to the hapten diphenylcyclopropenone (DPC). The CDR3 DNA reads TGTGCCAGCAGCGGGGACTCCCTTGCCTACAATGAGCAGTTCTTC. It specifies CASSGDSLAYNEQFF.